This entry concerns a single T cell receptor (beta chain). Its antigen remains unidentified. The data were taken from a study of shared clonotypes between healthy human individuals. In the original analysis: For the immunoSEQ data, sequences were junction-only without quality scores, so filtering differed. The table came from immunoSEQ multiplex PCR; TCRdb's copy has only in-frame clones and leaves some out. That table gives V, J and clone size, and the DNA gave D and trimming. The sample includes a few million clones, about 90% of them seen just once. The germline V gene has CDR1 SGHRS and CDR2 YFSETQ. Trimming cost V 0 bases and J 16 bases; bases outside gene matches: 7. There are 13 residues in the CDR3. Study-level results: Compared with clonotypes that all four donors shared, non-shared clonotypes had lower generation probabilities.

Sequences were obtained from naive CD4+ T cells from PBMCs. Subset denoted: CD45RA+ positively selected. The gene calls are TRBV5-1 and TRBJ1-4, with 9 bases fitting TRBD1. The sequence came from a man aged 18 to 29 in good health. Some clones in this sample may be carry-over from other donors' samples. The CDR3 DNA is TGCGCCAGCAGCTTGGGACAGGGGGATGTGGCGTTTTTT. It is translated as CASSLGQGDVAFF.